Following are 18 T cell receptor beta chains from one sample sequenced in a study of CD8 T cells in Susac syndrome. Random hexamers served to reverse transcribe roughly 0.5 to 1 ug RNA. In TCRdb, the immunoSEQ multiplex PCR reads were re-called with MiXCR into one record per CDR3 protein. The profile covers some 300,000 distinct CDR3 sequences, with around 83% appearing a single time and approximately 0.12% taken by the ten largest. The sample comprised CD8+ T cells from PBMCs. Receptors were obtained from a human donor with multiple sclerosis.

J is TRBJ2-5 and V is TRBV9; D may match TRBD1 or TRBD2 (5 bases each). The V gene's germline CDR1 is SGDLS and CDR2 YYNGEE. The CDR3 loop spans 16 amino acids. Trimming shortened V by 5 bases and J by 7 bases, and 24 bases separated the two germline ends. CDR3 in amino acids: CASSPPPRDRPGTQYF. The CDR3 DNA sequence: TGTGCCAGCAGTCCTCCCCCCAGGGACCGCCCAGGGACCCAGTACTTC.

This clonotype has only one observation. The rearrangement links TRBV27 to TRBJ2-7; no clear D. Trimming stripped 8 bases from V and 6 bases from J, with 17 bases between. The germline CDR1 and CDR2 sequences are MNHEY and SMNVEV (reference sequence). This CDR3 is 13 amino acids long. The CDR3, as DNA: TGTGCCAGCCGGGTCACCGCGCCCTCCGAGCAGTACTTC. Translation gives CASRVTAPSEQYF.

This chain joins TRBV7-8 and TRBJ2-2; possible D gene TRBD2, 6 bases. Germline V gene lookup returns CDR1 SGHVS and CDR2 FQNEAQ. The CDR3 has 17 amino acids. Trimming took 5 bases from V and 2 from J, leaving 18 bases between them. CDR3: CASSRSSSEPNTGELFF. CDR3 sequence (DNA): TGTGCCAGCAGCCGGTCTTCTAGCGAGCCCAACACCGGGGAGCTGTTTTTT.

V and J are TRBV28 and TRBJ2-3; D possibly corresponds to TRBD1 (6 bases). Germline CDR1 MDHEN, CDR2 SYDVKM. The CDR3 has 14 amino acids. V lost 2 bases, J lost 4 bases, and 10 bases lay in between. The CDR3 is CASSLQGWADTQYF. DNA of the CDR3: TGTGCCAGCAGTTTACAGGGGTGGGCAGATACGCAGTATTTT.

The chain recombines TRBV3-1 with TRBJ1-5; 9 nucleotides align to TRBD1. The germline CDR1 and CDR2 sequences are LGHDT and YNNKEL (reference sequence). The CDR3 covers 18 residues. After removal of 4 bases from V and 6 bases from J, the junction contained 16 bases not matched to a gene. For the CDR3, the DNA is TGTGCCAGCAGCCGCCGGGACAGGGTTTTTGAAGGTGGTCAGCCCCAGCATTTT. Translated, it gives CASSRRDRVFEGGQPQHF.

The DNA of the CDR3 is TGTGCCAGCAGGGCGTTCGATGAGCAGTTCTTC. Translated, it gives CASRAFDEQFF. The chain joins TRBV28 to TRBJ2-1; D is uncertain. Germline CDR1 is MDHEN and CDR2 is SYDVKM. V gave up 6 bases and J gave up 8 bases, with 8 bases separating them. This CDR3 comprises 11 residues.

The chain's CDR3 is CASSQRGQGVEQYF. The CDR3 region has the DNA TGCGCCAGCAGCCAAAGGGGACAGGGGGTCGAGCAGTACTTC. The chain combines TRBV4-1 with TRBJ2-7, with 11 bases identical to TRBD1. CDR1 MGHRA and CDR2 YSYEKL come from the germline V gene. V trimming: 2 bases; J trimming: 6 bases; junction bases outside the gene matches: 3. CDR3 size: 14 residues.

This clonotype was observed many times. V usage is TRBV7-9 and J usage is TRBJ2-3, with D unclear. Germline V gives CDR1 SEHNR, CDR2 FQNEAQ (reference sequence). This CDR3 has 12 residues. Trimming shortened V by 5 bases and J by 3 bases, and 6 bases separated the two germline ends. The CDR3 region has the DNA TGTGCCAGCAGCCCCGGGACAGATACGCAGTATTTT. Translating it yields CASSPGTDTQYF.

The V call is TRBV20-1, the J call TRBJ1-2; the D gene is possibly TRBD1 (6 bases). Germline-derived CDR1 and CDR2 are DFQATT and SNEGSKA (reference sequence). The CDR3 runs 15 residues. Trimming cost V 0 bases and J 3 bases, with 14 bases left between them. CDR3 coding DNA: TGCAGTGCTAGAGATACTGGGGGCGGTCACTATGGCTACACCTTC. Residues: CSARDTGGGHYGYTF.

V gene TRBV20-1 combines with J gene TRBJ2-6, with D perhaps matching TRBD1 or TRBD2 (6 bases each). The germline V and J ends were trimmed by 0 bases and 1 base, with 22 bases remaining between them. The germline gives CDR1 DFQATT, CDR2 SNEGSKA (reference sequence). The CDR3 extends over 20 amino acids. The CDR3 nucleotides are TGCAGTGCTAGAGAAGGAGGGGACAAGACTTTCCTTTCTGGGGCCAACGTCCTGACTTTC. Translation: CSAREGGDKTFLSGANVLTF.

The chain has TRBV28 and TRBJ1-5; possibly TRBD1 for D (5 bases). The CDR3 totals 15 residues. Germline CDR1 and CDR2: MDHEN and SYDVKM. V lost 8 bases, J lost 5 bases, and 19 bases lay in between. The CDR3 sequence: CASGGGTGAHQPQHF. The CDR3 DNA is TGTGCCAGCGGGGGAGGGACCGGGGCTCATCAGCCCCAGCATTTT. Drawing the rest from reference TRBV28 and TRBJ1-5, the complete variable domain is DVKVTQSSRYLVKRTGEKVFLECVQDMDHENMFWYRQDPGLGLRLIYFSYDVKMKEKGDIPEGYSVSREKKERFSLILESASTNQTSMYLCASGGGTGAHQPQHFGDGTRLSIL.

The J gene is TRBJ2-1, the V gene TRBV7-9; D is perhaps TRBD1 (5 bases). The CDR3 extends over 11 amino acids. In germline, CDR1 is SEHNR, CDR2 FQNEAQ (reference sequence). Trimming stripped 8 bases from V and 3 bases from J, with 5 bases between. CDR3 region: CASDSYNEQFF. CDR3 in DNA: TGTGCCAGCGACAGCTACAATGAGCAGTTCTTC.

The chain has TRBV29-1 and TRBJ2-1; D might be TRBD1 (6 bases). Germline V gives CDR1 SQVTM, CDR2 ANQGSEA. The CDR3 runs to 14 residues. Trimming removed 4 bases at V and 6 bases at J, with 16 bases between. The CDR3 loop is CSVAGTSDSNEQFF. CDR3 nucleotide sequence: TGCAGCGTTGCCGGGACAAGTGATAGCAATGAGCAGTTCTTC.

The rearrangement links TRBV10-2 to TRBJ2-3; possibly TRBD2 for D (5 bases). Germline V CDR1 and CDR2: WSHSY, SAAADI. Trimming stripped 5 bases from V and 5 bases from J, with 23 bases between. The CDR3 is made up of 17 amino acids. CDR3 sequence reads: CASSRSLASQEIDTQYF. The CDR3 DNA follows: TGCGCCAGCAGTAGAAGTTTGGCTAGCCAGGAGATAGATACGCAGTATTTT.

This chain uses TRBV2 with TRBJ1-5; unclear D gene. Trimming cost V 6 bases and J 2 bases, with 8 bases left between them. The CDR3 runs 13 residues. Germline lookup yields CDR1 SNHLY and CDR2 FYNNEI. DNA for the CDR3: TGTGCCAGCAGACTATGGGGCAATCAGCCCCAGCATTTT. It is translated as CASRLWGNQPQHF.

This chain joins TRBV27 and TRBJ2-5; D remains ambiguous. The germline V gene has CDR1 MNHEY and CDR2 SMNVEV (reference sequence). Trimming cost V 9 bases and J 4 bases, with 12 bases left between them. The CDR3 totals 12 residues. The CDR3 here is CASGWSRETQYF. CDR3 sequence (DNA): TGTGCCAGTGGATGGTCGCGAGAGACCCAGTACTTC.

This chain links TRBV18 with TRBJ2-1, with 7 bases identical to TRBD1. Per germline, CDR1 KGHSH and CDR2 LQKENI. Losses at the gene ends were 5 bases for V and 1 base for J; bases not matched to a gene: 14. This CDR3 comprises 18 residues. CDR3 nucleotide sequence: TGTGCCAGCTCAACCACTAAGGGACAGCGGAGTTCCTACAATGAGCAGTTCTTC. Translated: CASSTTKGQRSSYNEQFF.

This chain joins TRBV5-1 and TRBJ2-2; D gene uncertain. CDR1 and CDR2 (germline): SGHRS, YFSETQ. Trimming shortened V by 6 bases and J by 7 bases, and 16 bases separated the two germline ends. There are 14 residues in the CDR3. CDR3 amino acids: CASKSPRSGGELFF. DNA for the CDR3: TGCGCCAGCAAGTCCCCCCGTTCCGGCGGGGAGCTGTTTTTT.